This T cell receptor beta chain appears in the sequencing data of a study of control samples from healthy donors and cancer patients. V gave up 0 bases and J gave up 1 base, with 1 base separating them. Germline CDR1 is SGHDT and CDR2 is YYEEEE. This CDR3 is 12 amino acids long. Some clones are missing from TCRdb's copy, which holds only in-frame ones; the method was immunoSEQ multiplex PCR. This sample has 130,000 or so clones; roughly 90% occur once, and the top ten carry around 7.6%. Sequenced sample: PBMCs. The genes are TRBV5-6 and TRBJ2-5; no clear D. This TCR came from a man aged 45 to 65 with head and neck cancer. The CDR3 DNA sequence: TGTGCCAGCAGCTTGGGCCAAGAGACCCAGTACTTC. Translated, it gives CASSLGQETQYF.